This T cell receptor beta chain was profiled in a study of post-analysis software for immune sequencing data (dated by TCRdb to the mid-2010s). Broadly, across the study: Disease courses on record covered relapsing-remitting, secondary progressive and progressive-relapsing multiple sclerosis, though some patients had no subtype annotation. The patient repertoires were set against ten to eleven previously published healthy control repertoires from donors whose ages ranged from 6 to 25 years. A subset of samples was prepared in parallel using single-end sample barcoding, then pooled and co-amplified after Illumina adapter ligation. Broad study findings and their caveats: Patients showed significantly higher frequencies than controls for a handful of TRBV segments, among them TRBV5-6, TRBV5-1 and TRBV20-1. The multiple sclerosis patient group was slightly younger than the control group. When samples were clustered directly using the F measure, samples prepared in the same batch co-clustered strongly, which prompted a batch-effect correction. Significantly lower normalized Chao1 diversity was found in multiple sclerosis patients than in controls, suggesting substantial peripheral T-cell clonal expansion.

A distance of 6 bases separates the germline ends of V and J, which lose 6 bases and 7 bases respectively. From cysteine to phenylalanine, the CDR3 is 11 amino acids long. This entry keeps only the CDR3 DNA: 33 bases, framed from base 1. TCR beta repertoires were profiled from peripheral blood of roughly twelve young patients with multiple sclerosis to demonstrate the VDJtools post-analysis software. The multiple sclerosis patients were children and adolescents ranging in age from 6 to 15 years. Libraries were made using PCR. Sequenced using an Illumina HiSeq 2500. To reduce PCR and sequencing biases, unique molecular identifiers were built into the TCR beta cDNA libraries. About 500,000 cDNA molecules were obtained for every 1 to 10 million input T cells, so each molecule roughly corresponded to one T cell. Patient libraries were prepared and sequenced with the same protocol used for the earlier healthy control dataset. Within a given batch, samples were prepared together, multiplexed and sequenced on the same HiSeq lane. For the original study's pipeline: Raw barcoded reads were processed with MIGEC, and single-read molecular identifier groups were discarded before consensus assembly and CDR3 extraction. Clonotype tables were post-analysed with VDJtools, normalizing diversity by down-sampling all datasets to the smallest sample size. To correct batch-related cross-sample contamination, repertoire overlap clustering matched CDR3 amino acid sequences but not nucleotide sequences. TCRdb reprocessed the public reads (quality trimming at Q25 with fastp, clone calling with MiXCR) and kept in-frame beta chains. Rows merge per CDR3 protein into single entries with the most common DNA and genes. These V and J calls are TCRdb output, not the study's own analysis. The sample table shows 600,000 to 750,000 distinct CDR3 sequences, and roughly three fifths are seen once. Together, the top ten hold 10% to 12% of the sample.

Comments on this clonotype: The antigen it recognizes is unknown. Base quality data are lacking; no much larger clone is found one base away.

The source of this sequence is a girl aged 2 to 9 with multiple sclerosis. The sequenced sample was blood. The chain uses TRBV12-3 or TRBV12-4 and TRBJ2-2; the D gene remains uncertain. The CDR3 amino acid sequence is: CASRIYGELFF. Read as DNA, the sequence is TGTGCCAGCAGAATCTACGGGGAGCTGTTTTTT.